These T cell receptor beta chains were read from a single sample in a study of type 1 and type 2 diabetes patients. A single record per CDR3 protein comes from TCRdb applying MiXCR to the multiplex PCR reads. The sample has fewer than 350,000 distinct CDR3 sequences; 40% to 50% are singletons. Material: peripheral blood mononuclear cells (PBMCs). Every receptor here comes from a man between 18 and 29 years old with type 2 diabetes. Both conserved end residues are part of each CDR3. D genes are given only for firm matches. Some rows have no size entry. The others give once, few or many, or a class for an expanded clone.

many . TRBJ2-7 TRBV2 CASHWTAYEQYF TGTGCCAGCCATTGGACAGCCTACGAGCAGTACTTC
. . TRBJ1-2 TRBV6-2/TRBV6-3 CASSSLRGASYGYTF TGTGCCAGCAGCTCTTTGAGGGGAGCTAGCTATGGCTACACCTTC
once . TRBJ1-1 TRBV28 CASTSPAPGRTEAFF TGTGCCAGCACTTCCCCGGCCCCGGGAAGGACTGAAGCTTTCTTT
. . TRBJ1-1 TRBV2 CASVGGLPRDAFF TGTGCCAGCGTCGGGGGTCTCCCAAGGGATGCTTTCTTT
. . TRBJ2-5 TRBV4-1 CASSLSSTSRQETQYF TGCGCCAGCAGCCTATCCTCCACCAGCAGACAAGAGACCCAGTACTTC
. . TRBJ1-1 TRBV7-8 CASSLDRSEAFF TGTGCCAGCAGCTTAGACAGATCTGAAGCTTTCTTT
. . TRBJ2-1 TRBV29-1 CGVVVSSYNEQFF TGCGGGGTTGTGGTGAGCTCCTACAATGAGCAGTTCTTC
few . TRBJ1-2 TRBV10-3 CAIGVLGANYGYTF TGTGCCATCGGTGTTCTTGGGGCGAACTATGGCTACACCTTC
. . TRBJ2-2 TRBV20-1 CSARPDPNTGELFF TGCAGTGCTAGGCCGGACCCGAACACCGGGGAGCTGTTTTTT
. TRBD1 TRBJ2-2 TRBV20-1 CSARYGTANTGELFF TGCAGTGCTCGATACGGGACAGCGAACACCGGGGAGCTGTTTTTT
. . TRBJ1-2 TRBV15 CATSREALTEVTANYGYTF TGTGCCACCAGCAGAGAGGCCTTGACAGAGGTAACAGCCAACTATGGCTACACCTTC
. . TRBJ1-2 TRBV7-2 CASSPSIGQFHRGYTF TGTGCCAGCAGCCCAAGTATAGGGCAGTTTCATCGTGGCTACACCTTC
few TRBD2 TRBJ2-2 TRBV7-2 CASSYSAGVETGELFF TGTGCCAGCAGCTACTCAGCGGGAGTAGAAACCGGGGAGCTGTTTTTT
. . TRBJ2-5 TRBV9 CASSPGGGQGWYQETQYF TGTGCCAGCAGCCCCGGGGGCGGCCAGGGTTGGTACCAAGAGACCCAGTACTTC
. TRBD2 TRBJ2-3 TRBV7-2 CASSFTDTQLAGGPISKDTQYF TGTGCCAGCAGCTTCACCGACACCCAACTAGCGGGAGGGCCGATTTCAAAGGATACGCAGTATTTT
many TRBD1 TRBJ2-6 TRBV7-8 CASSLGQGRPRAGANVLTF TGTGCCAGCAGCTTAGGACAGGGAAGGCCTCGAGCTGGGGCCAACGTCCTGACTTTC
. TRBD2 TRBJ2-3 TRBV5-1 CASSGGGALYTQYF TGCGCCAGCAGCGGCGGGGGGGCCTTGTATACGCAGTATTTT
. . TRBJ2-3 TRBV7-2 CASSRDEPDTQYF TGTGCCAGCAGTCGTGACGAGCCAGATACGCAGTATTTT
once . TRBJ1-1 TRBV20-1 CSARPPNMNTEAFF TGCAGTGCTAGGCCCCCAAACATGAACACTGAAGCTTTCTTT
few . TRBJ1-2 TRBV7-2 CASSLGTTRGGYTF TGTGCCAGCAGCTTAGGAACGACCCGGGGAGGCTACACCTTC
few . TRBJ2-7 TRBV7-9 CASSPLSGEQYF TGTGCCAGCAGCCCCCTTAGCGGCGAGCAGTACTTC
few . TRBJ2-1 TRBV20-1 CSAALNEQFF TGCAGTGCTGCCCTCAATGAGCAGTTCTTC
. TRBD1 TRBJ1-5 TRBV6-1 CASSLTRGQSNQPQHF TGTGCCAGCAGTCTTACTCGGGGACAGAGCAATCAGCCCCAGCATTTT
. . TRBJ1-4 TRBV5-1 CASNQGGDEKLFF TGCGCCAGCAACCAGGGAGGGGATGAAAAACTGTTTTTT
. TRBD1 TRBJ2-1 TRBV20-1 CSAAAGGSWNEQFF TGCAGTGCCGCCGCAGGGGGCTCTTGGAATGAGCAGTTCTTC
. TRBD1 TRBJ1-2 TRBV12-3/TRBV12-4 CASSRGSMNGYTF TGTGCCAGCAGCAGGGGGTCTATGAATGGCTACACCTTC
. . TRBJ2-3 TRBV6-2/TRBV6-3 CASSFLGAADTQYF TGTGCCAGCAGTTTTCTGGGGGCCGCAGATACGCAGTATTTT
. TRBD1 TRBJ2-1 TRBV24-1 CATSDSRGQEQFF TGTGCCACCAGTGATTCCAGGGGGCAAGAGCAGTTCTTC
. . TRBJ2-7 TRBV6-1 CASSEVRDPTYEQYF TGTGCCAGCAGTGAAGTGAGGGATCCGACCTACGAGCAGTACTTC
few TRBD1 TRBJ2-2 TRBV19 CASSILGTDIVTGELFF TGTGCCAGTAGTATTCTGGGGACAGACATAGTGACCGGGGAGCTGTTTTTT
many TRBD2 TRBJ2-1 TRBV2 CASSAGLAGDNEQFF TGTGCCAGCAGTGCCGGGCTAGCGGGAGACAATGAGCAGTTCTTC
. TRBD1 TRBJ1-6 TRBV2 CASQDRAARSPLHF TGTGCCAGTCAGGACAGGGCAGCCCGATCACCCCTCCACTTT
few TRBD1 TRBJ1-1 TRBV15 CATSRLQGASEAFF TGTGCCACCAGCAGGTTACAGGGGGCAAGTGAAGCTTTCTTT
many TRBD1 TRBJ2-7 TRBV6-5 CASSYYKTGQLGEQYF TGTGCCAGCAGTTACTATAAGACGGGACAGCTCGGCGAGCAGTACTTC
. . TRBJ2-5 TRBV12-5 CASSIQGKETQYF TGTGCCAGCAGTATTCAGGGAAAAGAGACCCAGTACTTC